This TCR beta chain is drawn from a study of blood T cell repertoires in COVID-19. Whole-study context: Samples taken during acute and convalescent COVID-19 were collected in the United States, Italy and Spain. PBMCs, B-cell-depleted T cells, or T cells were the source of the cDNA or gDNA that made up the material.

Looked up from germline, CDR1 is KGHSH and CDR2 is LQKENI. There are 13 residues in the CDR3. V was trimmed by 6 bases and J by 10 bases, leaving 17 bases between them. How the authors handled the data: The assay estimated nucleated cells by amplifying reference gene primers. The assay was immunoSEQ multiplex PCR, and TCRdb's table has in-frame clones only and misses some. V, J and clone size derive from that table, while D and trimming were established from the DNA sequence. In the table there are some 48,000 clones, approximately 86% of which are singletons. The rearrangement joins TRBV18 to TRBJ2-3, with D possibly being TRBD2 (5 bases). Sequenced sample: peripheral blood. The TCR was taken from an elderly woman with acute or convalescent COVID-19. The CDR3 loop is CASSGEGRSPQYF. The CDR3 nucleotides are TGTGCCAGCTCCGGCGAGGGTCGCAGTCCGCAGTATTTT.